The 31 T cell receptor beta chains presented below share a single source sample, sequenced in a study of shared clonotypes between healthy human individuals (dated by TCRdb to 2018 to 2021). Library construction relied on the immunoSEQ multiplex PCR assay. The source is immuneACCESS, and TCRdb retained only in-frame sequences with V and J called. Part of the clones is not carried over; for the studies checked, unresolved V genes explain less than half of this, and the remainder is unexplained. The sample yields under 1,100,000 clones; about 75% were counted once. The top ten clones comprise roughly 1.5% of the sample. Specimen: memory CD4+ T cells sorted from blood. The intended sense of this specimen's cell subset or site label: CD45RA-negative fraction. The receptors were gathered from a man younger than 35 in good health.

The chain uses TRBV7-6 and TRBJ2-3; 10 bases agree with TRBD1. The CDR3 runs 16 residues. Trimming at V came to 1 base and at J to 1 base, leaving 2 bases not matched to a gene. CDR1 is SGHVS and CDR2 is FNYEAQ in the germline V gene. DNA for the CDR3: TGTGCCAGCAGCTTAGGGACAGGGGGTGGCACAGATACGCAGTATTTT. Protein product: CASSLGTGGGTDTQYF.

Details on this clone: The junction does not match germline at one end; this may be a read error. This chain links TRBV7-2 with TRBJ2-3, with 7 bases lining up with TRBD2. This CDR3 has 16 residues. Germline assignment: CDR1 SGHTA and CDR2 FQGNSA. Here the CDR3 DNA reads TGTGCCGGCAGCTTAGATCCGGGAGGAAATGTAGATACGCAGTATTTT. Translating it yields CAGSLDPGGNVDTQYF.

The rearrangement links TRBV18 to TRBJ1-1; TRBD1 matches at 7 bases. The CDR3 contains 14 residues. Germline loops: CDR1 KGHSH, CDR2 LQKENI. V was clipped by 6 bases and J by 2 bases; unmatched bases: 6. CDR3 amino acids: CASSQRDSNTEAFF. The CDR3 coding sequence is TGTGCCAGCTCTCAGAGGGACAGCAACACTGAAGCTTTCTTT. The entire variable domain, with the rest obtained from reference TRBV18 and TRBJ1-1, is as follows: NAGVMQNPRHLVRRRGQEARLRCSPMKGHSHVYWYRQLPEEGLKFMVYLQKENIIDESGMPKERFSAEFPKEGPSILRIQQVVRGDSAAYFCASSQRDSNTEAFFGQGTRLTVV.

The CDR3 loop is CASTMAVGGATGELFF. The CDR3 bases are TGTGCCAGCACCATGGCAGTAGGGGGGGCAACCGGGGAGCTGTTTTTT. V usage is TRBV11-2 and J usage is TRBJ2-2, with D possibly TRBD2 on 7 matching bases. This CDR3 is built from 16 residues. The ends were cut back, 7 bases at V and 5 bases at J, with 20 bases in the middle. Per germline, CDR1 SGHAT and CDR2 FQNNGV.

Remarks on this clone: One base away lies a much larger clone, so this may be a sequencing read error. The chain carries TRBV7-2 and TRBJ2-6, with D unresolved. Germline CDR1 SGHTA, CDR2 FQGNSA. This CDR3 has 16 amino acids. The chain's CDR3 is CVSSPRRPGGANVLTF. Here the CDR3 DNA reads TGTGTCAGCAGCCCCAGACGGCCCGGCGGGGCCAACGTCCTGACTTTC.

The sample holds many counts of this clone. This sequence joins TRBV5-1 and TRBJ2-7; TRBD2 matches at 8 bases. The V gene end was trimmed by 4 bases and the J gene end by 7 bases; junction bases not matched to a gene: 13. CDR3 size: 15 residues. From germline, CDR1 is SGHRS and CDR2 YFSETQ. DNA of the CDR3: TGCGCCAGCAGCCCGGAGTCGCGGGGGGCGGAAGAGCAGTACTTC. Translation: CASSPESRGAEEQYF.

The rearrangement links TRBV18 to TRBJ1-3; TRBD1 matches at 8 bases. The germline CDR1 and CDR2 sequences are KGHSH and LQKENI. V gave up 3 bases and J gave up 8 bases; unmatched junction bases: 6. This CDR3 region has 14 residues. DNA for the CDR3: TGTGCCAGCTCACCTTTCGACAGGGGAGACACCATATATTTT. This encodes CASSPFDRGDTIYF.

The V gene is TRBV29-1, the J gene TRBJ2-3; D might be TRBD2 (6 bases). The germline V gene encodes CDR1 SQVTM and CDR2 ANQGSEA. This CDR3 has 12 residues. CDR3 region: CGLASDTDTQYF. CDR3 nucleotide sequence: TGCGGTTTGGCTAGCGACACAGATACGCAGTATTTT.

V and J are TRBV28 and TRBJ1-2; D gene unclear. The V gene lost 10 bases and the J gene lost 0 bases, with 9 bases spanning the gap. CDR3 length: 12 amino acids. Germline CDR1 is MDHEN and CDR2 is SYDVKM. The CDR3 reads CATSGTNYGYTF. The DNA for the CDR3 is TGTGCCACCTCGGGGACTAACTATGGCTACACCTTC.

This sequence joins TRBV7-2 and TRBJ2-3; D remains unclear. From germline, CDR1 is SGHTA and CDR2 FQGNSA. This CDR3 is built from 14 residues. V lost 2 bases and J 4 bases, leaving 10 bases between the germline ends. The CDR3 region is CASSLPGRADTQYF. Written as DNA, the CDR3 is TGTGCCAGCAGCTTACCGGGCAGAGCAGATACGCAGTATTTT.

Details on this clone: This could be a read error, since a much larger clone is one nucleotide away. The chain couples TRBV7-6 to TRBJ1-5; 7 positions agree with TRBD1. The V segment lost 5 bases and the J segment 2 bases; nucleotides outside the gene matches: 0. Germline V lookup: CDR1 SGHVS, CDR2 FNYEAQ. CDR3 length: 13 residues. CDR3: CASSGQGNQPQHF. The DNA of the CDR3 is TGTGCCAGCAGCGGACAGGGCAATCAGCCCCAGCATTTT. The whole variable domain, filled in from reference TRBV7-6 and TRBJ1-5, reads GAGVSQSPRYKVTKRGQDVALRCDPISGHVSLYWYRQALGQGPEFLTYFNYEAQQDKSGLPNDRFSAERPEGSISTLTIQRTEQRDSAMYRCASSGQGNQPQHFGDGTRLSIL.

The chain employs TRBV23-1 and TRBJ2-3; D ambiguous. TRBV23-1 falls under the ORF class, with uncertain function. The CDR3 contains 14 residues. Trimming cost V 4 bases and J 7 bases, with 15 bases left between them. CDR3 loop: CASSPQRSFYTQYF. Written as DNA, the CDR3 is TGCGCCAGCAGTCCCCAGCGCTCTTTCTATACGCAGTATTTT.

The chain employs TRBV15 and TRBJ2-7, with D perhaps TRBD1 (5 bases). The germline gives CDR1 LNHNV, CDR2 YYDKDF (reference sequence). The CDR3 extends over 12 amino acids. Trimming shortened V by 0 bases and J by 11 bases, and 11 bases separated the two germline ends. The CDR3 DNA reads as TGTGCCACCAGCAGAGATCTCCTCAGGGAGTACTTC. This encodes CATSRDLLREYF. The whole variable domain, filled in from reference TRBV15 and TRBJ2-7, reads DAMVIQNPRYQVTQFGKPVTLSCSQTLNHNVMYWYQQKSSQAPKLLFHYYDKDFNNEADTPDNFQSRRPNTSFCFLDIRSPGLGDTAMYLCATSRDLLREYFGPGTRLTVT.

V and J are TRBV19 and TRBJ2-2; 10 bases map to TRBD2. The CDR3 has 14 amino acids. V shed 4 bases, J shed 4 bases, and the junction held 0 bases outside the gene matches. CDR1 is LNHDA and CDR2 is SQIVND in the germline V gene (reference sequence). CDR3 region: CASSTSGGTGELFF. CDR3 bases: TGTGCCAGTAGTACTAGCGGGGGCACCGGGGAGCTGTTTTTT.

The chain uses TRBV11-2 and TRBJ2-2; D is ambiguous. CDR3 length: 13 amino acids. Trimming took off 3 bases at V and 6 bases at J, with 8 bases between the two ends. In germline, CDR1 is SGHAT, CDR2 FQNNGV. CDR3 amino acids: CASSLLGPGELFF. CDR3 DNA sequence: TGTGCCAGCAGCTTGTTAGGGCCCGGGGAGCTGTTTTTT.

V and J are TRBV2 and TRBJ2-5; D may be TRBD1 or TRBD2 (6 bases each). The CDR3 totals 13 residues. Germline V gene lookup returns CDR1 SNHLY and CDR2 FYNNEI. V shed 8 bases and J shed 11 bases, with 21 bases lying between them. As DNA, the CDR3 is TGTGCCAGCCTAGGGGGGCTAGCGTTTGGGCAGTACTTC. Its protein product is CASLGGLAFGQYF.

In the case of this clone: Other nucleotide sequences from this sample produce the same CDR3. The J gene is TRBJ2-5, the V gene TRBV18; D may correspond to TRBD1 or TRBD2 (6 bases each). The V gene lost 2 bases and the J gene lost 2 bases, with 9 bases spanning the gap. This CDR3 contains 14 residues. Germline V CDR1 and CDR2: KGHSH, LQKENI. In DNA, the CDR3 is TGTGCCAGCTCACCAAGGGGGGCTCAAGAGACCCAGTACTTC. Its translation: CASSPRGAQETQYF.

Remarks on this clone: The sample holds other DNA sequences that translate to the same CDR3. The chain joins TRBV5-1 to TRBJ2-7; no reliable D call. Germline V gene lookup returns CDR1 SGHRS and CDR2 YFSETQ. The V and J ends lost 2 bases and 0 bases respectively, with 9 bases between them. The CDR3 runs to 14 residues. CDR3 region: CASSLTGNSYEQYF. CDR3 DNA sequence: TGCGCCAGCAGCTTAACCGGAAACTCCTACGAGCAGTACTTC.

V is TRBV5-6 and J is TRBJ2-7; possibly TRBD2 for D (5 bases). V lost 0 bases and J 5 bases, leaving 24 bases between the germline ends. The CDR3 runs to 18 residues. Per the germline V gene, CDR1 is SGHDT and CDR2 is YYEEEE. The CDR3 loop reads CASSLDFSRDRNPDEQYF. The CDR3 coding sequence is TGTGCCAGCAGCTTGGATTTCTCCCGGGATAGAAATCCCGACGAGCAGTACTTC.

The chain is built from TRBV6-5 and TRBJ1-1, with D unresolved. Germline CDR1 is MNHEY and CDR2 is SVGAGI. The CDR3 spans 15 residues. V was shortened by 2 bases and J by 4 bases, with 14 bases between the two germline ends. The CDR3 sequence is CASSYAQFPSTEAFF. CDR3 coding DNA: TGTGCCAGCAGTTACGCCCAATTCCCGAGCACTGAAGCTTTCTTT.

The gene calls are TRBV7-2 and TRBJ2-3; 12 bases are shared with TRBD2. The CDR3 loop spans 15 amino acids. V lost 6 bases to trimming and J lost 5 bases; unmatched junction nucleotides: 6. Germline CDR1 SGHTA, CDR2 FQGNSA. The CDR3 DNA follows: TGTGCCAGCAGGGGATTACTAGCGGGAGGAGATACGCAGTATTTT. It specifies CASRGLLAGGDTQYF. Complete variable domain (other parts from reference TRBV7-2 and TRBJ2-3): GAGVSQSPSNKVTEKGKDVELRCDPISGHTALYWYRQSLGQGLEFLIYFQGNSAPDKSGLPSDRFSAERTGGSVSTLTIQRTQQEDSAVYLCASRGLLAGGDTQYFGPGTRLTVL.

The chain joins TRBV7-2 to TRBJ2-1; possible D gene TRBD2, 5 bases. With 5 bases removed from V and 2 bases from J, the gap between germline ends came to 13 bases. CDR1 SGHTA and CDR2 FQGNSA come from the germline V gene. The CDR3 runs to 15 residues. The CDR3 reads CASSPTRGTYNEQFF. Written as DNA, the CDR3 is TGTGCCAGCAGCCCTACTAGAGGTACCTACAATGAGCAGTTCTTC.

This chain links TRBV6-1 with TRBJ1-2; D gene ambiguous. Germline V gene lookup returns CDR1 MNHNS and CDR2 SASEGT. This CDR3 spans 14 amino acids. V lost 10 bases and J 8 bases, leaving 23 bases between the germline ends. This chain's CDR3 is CATFSTALAGGYTF. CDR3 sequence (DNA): TGTGCCACCTTTAGTACAGCACTCGCCGGCGGCTACACCTTC.

The CDR3 is CASSLGLGGIKRLETQYF. The CDR3 DNA reads as TGTGCCAGCAGCTTGGGATTAGGGGGGATAAAGAGATTAGAGACCCAGTACTTC. The rearrangement uses TRBV5-4 and TRBJ2-5; D possibly matches TRBD1 or TRBD2 (6 bases each). V dropped 0 bases and J dropped 4 bases, with 22 bases sitting between them. The CDR3 consists of 18 residues. Germline V gene lookup returns CDR1 SGHNT and CDR2 YYREEE (reference sequence).

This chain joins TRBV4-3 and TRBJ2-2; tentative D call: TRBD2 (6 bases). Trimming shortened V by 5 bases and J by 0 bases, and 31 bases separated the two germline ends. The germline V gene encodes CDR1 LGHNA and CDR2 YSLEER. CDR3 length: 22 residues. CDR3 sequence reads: CASSKNPIGRQTIIANTGELFF. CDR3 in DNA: TGCGCCAGCAGCAAAAATCCAATAGGGAGGCAGACTATCATAGCGAACACCGGGGAGCTGTTTTTT.

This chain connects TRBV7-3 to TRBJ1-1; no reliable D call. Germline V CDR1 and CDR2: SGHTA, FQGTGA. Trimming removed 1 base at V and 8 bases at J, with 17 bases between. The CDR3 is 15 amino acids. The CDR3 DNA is TGTGCCAGCAGCTTAAATCGTGGGTCATTAGGGGAAGCTTTCTTT. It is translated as CASSLNRGSLGEAFF.

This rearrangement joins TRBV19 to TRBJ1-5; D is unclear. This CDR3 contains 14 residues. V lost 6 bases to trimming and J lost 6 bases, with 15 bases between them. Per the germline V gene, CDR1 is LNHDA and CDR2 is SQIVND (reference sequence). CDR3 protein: CASSPGGPSQPQHF. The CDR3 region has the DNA TGTGCCAGTAGCCCGGGAGGACCCAGTCAGCCCCAGCATTTT.

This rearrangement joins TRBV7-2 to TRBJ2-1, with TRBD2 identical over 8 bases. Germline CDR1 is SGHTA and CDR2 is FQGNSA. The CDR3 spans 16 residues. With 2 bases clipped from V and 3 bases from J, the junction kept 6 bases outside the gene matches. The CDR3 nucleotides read TGTGCCAGCAGCTTAACGACTAGCGTTAACTACAATGAGCAGTTCTTC. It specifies CASSLTTSVNYNEQFF. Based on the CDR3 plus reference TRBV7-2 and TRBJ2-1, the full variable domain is GAGVSQSPSNKVTEKGKDVELRCDPISGHTALYWYRQSLGQGLEFLIYFQGNSAPDKSGLPSDRFSAERTGGSVSTLTIQRTQQEDSAVYLCASSLTTSVNYNEQFFGPGTRLTVL.

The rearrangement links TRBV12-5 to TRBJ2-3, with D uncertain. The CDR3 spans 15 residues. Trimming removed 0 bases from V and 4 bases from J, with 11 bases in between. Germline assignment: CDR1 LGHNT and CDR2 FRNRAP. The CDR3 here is CASGLVLLGPDTQYF. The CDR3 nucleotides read TGTGCTAGTGGTTTGGTACTACTTGGCCCAGATACGCAGTATTTT.

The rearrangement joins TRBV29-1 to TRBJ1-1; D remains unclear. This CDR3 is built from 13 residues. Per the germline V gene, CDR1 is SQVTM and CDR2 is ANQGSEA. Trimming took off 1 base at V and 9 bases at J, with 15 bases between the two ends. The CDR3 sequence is CSVEVSGGNQAFF. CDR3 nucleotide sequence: TGCAGCGTTGAAGTGAGTGGCGGAAACCAAGCTTTCTTT.

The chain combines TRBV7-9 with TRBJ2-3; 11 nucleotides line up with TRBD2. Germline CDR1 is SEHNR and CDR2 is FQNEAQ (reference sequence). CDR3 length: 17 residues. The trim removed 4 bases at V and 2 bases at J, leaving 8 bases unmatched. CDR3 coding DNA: TGTGCCAGCAGCTCCCCTAGCGGGAGGCCTCTCACAGATACGCAGTATTTT. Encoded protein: CASSSPSGRPLTDTQYF.